These 27 T cell receptor beta chains were sequenced from one sample in a study of blood T cell repertoires in COVID-19. The data were produced by immunoSEQ multiplex PCR, yet TCRdb's version contains in-frame clones alone and is incomplete. The sample carries fewer than 300,000 clones, under 90% recorded once. Sequencing was performed on PBMCs or T cells enriched from blood (not recorded which). These receptors originate from a man aged 18 to 30 who had recovered from COVID-19.

The genes are TRBV6-5 and TRBJ1-2; D is possibly TRBD1 (6 bases). The CDR3 sequence is 13 residues long. V was cut by 5 bases and J by 4 bases, with 11 bases left in between. Germline loops: CDR1 MNHEY, CDR2 SVGAGI. The CDR3 sequence is CASSRDTFYGYTF. The DNA for the CDR3 is TGTGCCAGCAGTCGGGACACTTTCTATGGCTACACCTTC.

This chain joins TRBV5-1 and TRBJ1-4, with D perhaps TRBD1 (6 bases). V was trimmed by 4 bases and J by 0 bases, leaving 13 bases between them. Germline CDR1 SGHRS, CDR2 YFSETQ. CDR3 size: 16 residues. The CDR3 is CASSGTRQATNEKLFF. DNA of the CDR3: TGCGCCAGCAGCGGTACCCGACAGGCAACTAATGAAAAACTGTTTTTT. Combining the CDR3 with reference TRBV5-1 and TRBJ1-4 gives the whole variable domain KAGVTQTPRYLIKTRGQQVTLSCSPISGHRSVSWYQQTPGQGLQFLFEYFSETQRNKGNFPGRFSGRQFSNSRSEMNVSTLELGDSALYLCASSGTRQATNEKLFFGSGTQLSVL.

The rearrangement uses TRBV12-3 or TRBV12-4 and TRBJ2-5, with TRBD1 as a possible D gene (7 bases). V was trimmed by 2 bases and J by 10 bases, leaving 14 bases between them. The CDR3 runs to 13 residues. Here the CDR3 DNA reads TGTGCCAGCAGTTTACTGGGCAGGGGGGACCAGTACTTC. Amino acid sequence: CASSLLGRGDQYF.

This clone is labeled as medium-sized (0.01 to 0.1%). The V and J genes are TRBV12-3 or TRBV12-4 and TRBJ1-5; TRBD1 is a possible D gene (6 bases). The CDR3 length is 13 residues. Between the trimmed V and J ends, which lost 6 bases and 7 bases, there was a span of 13 bases. The CDR3 DNA sequence: TGTGCCAGCAGACATACAGGGAACCAGCCCCAGCATTTT. Protein sequence: CASRHTGNQPQHF.

The table lists this clone with a count of one. The chain combines TRBV3-1 (or the pseudogene TRBV3-2) with TRBJ1-6; a weak D match, TRBD1 (5 bases). The V gene's germline CDR1 is LGHDT and CDR2 YNNKEL (reference sequence). The CDR3 sequence is 17 residues long. Trimming stripped 2 bases from V and 0 bases from J, with 11 bases between. The CDR3 DNA follows: TGTGCCAGCAGCCAAATCCGGGGGAGCTCCTATAATTCACCCCTCCACTTT. Its protein is CASSQIRGSSYNSPLHF.

The chain employs TRBV3-1 (or the pseudogene TRBV3-2) and TRBJ2-1, with TRBD1 identical over 12 bases. Germline CDR1 and CDR2: LGHDT and YNNKEL (reference sequence). The CDR3 has 15 amino acids. The V gene end was trimmed by 4 bases and the J gene end by 5 bases; junction bases not matched to a gene: 3. The DNA of the CDR3 is TGTGCCAGCAGCCCCGGGACAGGGGGCCACAATGAGCAGTTCTTC. Translating gives CASSPGTGGHNEQFF.

The J gene is TRBJ1-2, the V gene TRBV6-5, with 11 nucleotides matching TRBD1. Trimming removed 8 bases from V and 6 bases from J; junction bases left unmatched: 8. Germline CDR1 MNHEY, CDR2 SVGAGI. The CDR3 extends over 14 amino acids. CDR3 nucleotide sequence: TGTGCCAGCCGGACAGGGGGCAAAAAGGATGGCTACACCTTC. Its protein product is CASRTGGKKDGYTF.

This chain uses TRBV5-1 with TRBJ2-7; 9 bases line up with TRBD2. CDR1 and CDR2 (germline): SGHRS, YFSETQ. The CDR3 totals 16 residues. After removal of 4 bases from V and 3 bases from J, the junction contained 11 bases not matched to a gene. The DNA of the CDR3 is TGCGCCAGCAGCCCTGCCTATCTAGCGGGGAACTACGAGCAGTACTTC. Residues: CASSPAYLAGNYEQYF.

The J gene is TRBJ2-7, the V gene TRBV2; no clear D gene. V lost 9 bases, J lost 3 bases, and 15 bases lay in between. The CDR3 consists of 13 residues. The germline V gene has CDR1 SNHLY and CDR2 FYNNEI. The CDR3 DNA sequence: TGTGCCAGTTCCTTACTTGAAAACTACGAGCAGTACTTC. As protein: CASSLLENYEQYF.

The V gene is TRBV28, the J gene TRBJ1-5, with TRBD1 identical over 7 bases. There are 15 residues in the CDR3. V shed 3 bases and J 7 bases; nucleotides not matched to a gene: 9. Germline CDR1 MDHEN, CDR2 SYDVKM. The CDR3 here is CASSLGEAGGQPQHF. The CDR3, as DNA: TGTGCCAGCAGTTTGGGTGAGGCAGGGGGGCAGCCCCAGCATTTT.

This chain joins TRBV5-5 and TRBJ1-6, with D uncertain. The CDR3 consists of 16 residues. The germline gives CDR1 SGHKS, CDR2 YYEKEE (reference sequence). V was clipped by 0 bases and J by 8 bases, with 15 bases between them. CDR3 bases: TGTGCCAGCAGCTTGGATTTGATTAACTTGCATTCACCCCTCCACTTT. Amino acid sequence: CASSLDLINLHSPLHF.

The chain employs TRBV10-2 and TRBJ2-7; 7 bases map to TRBD2. Trimming removed 3 bases from V and 6 bases from J; junction bases left unmatched: 8. The CDR3 covers 14 residues. Germline lookup yields CDR1 WSHSY and CDR2 SAAADI. The CDR3 sequence is CASSDFAGVGEQYF. Here the CDR3 DNA reads TGCGCCAGCAGTGATTTTGCGGGAGTGGGCGAGCAGTACTTC.

The gene calls are TRBV7-3 and TRBJ2-2, with D hard to call. Germline CDR1 is SGHTA and CDR2 is FQGTGA. V lost 5 bases to trimming and J lost 6 bases, with 16 bases between them. This CDR3 is built from 15 residues. CDR3 sequence reads: CASSPGSVNSGELFF. CDR3 DNA: TGTGCCAGCAGCCCTGGCAGCGTAAATTCCGGGGAGCTGTTTTTT. Drawing the rest from reference TRBV7-3 and TRBJ2-2, the complete variable domain is GAGVSQTPSNKVTEKGKYVELRCDPISGHTALYWYRQSLGQGPEFLIYFQGTGAADDSGLPNDRFFAVRPEGSVSTLKIQRTERGDSAVYLCASSPGSVNSGELFFGEGSRLTVL.

The chain employs TRBV19 and TRBJ1-4; TRBD1 aligns across 8 bases. This CDR3 region has 17 residues. Germline loops: CDR1 LNHDA, CDR2 SQIVND (reference sequence). Trimming at V came to 2 bases and at J to 7 bases, leaving 12 bases not matched to a gene. The DNA of the CDR3 is TGTGCCAGTAGTATATTCCCCCCCGGGACAGGTCGTGAAAAACTGTTTTTT. It specifies CASSIFPPGTGREKLFF.

The V gene is TRBV5-4, the J gene TRBJ1-4; 8 nucleotides align to TRBD1. Germline values: CDR1 SGHNT, CDR2 YYREEE (reference sequence). The CDR3 consists of 15 residues. After removal of 4 bases from V and 7 bases from J, the junction contained 9 bases not matched to a gene. The CDR3 region is CASSLYRGGTEKLFF. The CDR3 nucleotides read TGTGCCAGCAGCCTCTACAGGGGGGGTACTGAAAAACTGTTTTTT.

This chain joins TRBV19 and TRBJ1-1; D gene uncertain. CDR1 is LNHDA and CDR2 is SQIVND in the germline V gene (reference sequence). The CDR3 is made up of 14 amino acids. V lost 9 bases to trimming and J lost 0 bases, with 14 bases between them. For the CDR3, the DNA is TGTGCCAGCCGAGGTCCCAGAATGAACACTGAAGCTTTCTTT. Translating it yields CASRGPRMNTEAFF.

This chain links TRBV27 with TRBJ1-2; D not certain. This CDR3 is 13 amino acids long. The germline gives CDR1 MNHEY, CDR2 SMNVEV (reference sequence). The V end lost 3 bases, the J end lost 9 bases, and 14 bases lay between the germline ends. Here the CDR3 reads CASSFTNQISYTF. Written as DNA, the CDR3 is TGTGCCAGCAGTTTTACTAACCAAATTAGCTACACCTTC.

This sequence joins TRBV28 and TRBJ2-4; possible D gene TRBD2, 6 bases. Germline CDR1 is MDHEN and CDR2 is SYDVKM. This CDR3 spans 15 amino acids. V lost 6 bases and J 5 bases, leaving 17 bases between the germline ends. CDR3 in amino acids: CASSGAGSLENIQYF. The CDR3 nucleotides read TGTGCCAGCAGCGGGGCGGGAAGTCTGGAAAACATTCAGTACTTC.

The chain combines TRBV6-2 or TRBV6-3 with TRBJ2-5, with 8 bases lining up with TRBD2. The CDR3 extends over 17 amino acids. V shed 0 bases, J shed 0 bases, and the junction held 6 bases outside the gene matches. The germline gives CDR1 MNHEY, CDR2 SVGEGT. This CDR3 reads CASSYSATSGDQETQYF. The CDR3 DNA follows: TGTGCCAGCAGTTACTCGGCCACTAGCGGAGACCAAGAGACCCAGTACTTC.

This rearrangement joins TRBV2 to TRBJ1-3; a weak D match, TRBD1 (5 bases). V lost 5 bases, J lost 2 bases, and 10 bases lay in between. The length of the CDR3 is 14 residues. Looked up from germline, CDR1 is SNHLY and CDR2 is FYNNEI. The CDR3 nucleotides are TGTGCCAGCAGTCCCCAGGGAACTGGAAACACCATATATTTT. It is translated as CASSPQGTGNTIYF. The whole variable domain, filled in from reference TRBV2 and TRBJ1-3, reads EPEVTQTPSHQVTQMGQEVILRCVPISNHLYFYWYRQILGQKVEFLVSFYNNEISEKSEIFDDQFSVERPDGSNFTLKIRSTKLEDSAMYFCASSPQGTGNTIYFGEGSWLTVV.

The chain has TRBV28 and TRBJ2-1; 9 bases line up with TRBD2. This CDR3 region has 15 residues. The ends lost 5 bases at V and 2 bases at J; junction bases unmatched: 4. The V gene's germline CDR1 is MDHEN and CDR2 SYDVKM. CDR3 bases: TGTGCCAGCAGTCCCAGCGGGAGGCCCTACAATGAGCAGTTCTTC. As protein: CASSPSGRPYNEQFF.

J is TRBJ2-2 and V is TRBV27, with a tentative D call TRBD1 (5 bases). CDR3 length equals 13 residues. V was cut by 5 bases and J by 4 bases, with 8 bases left in between. Germline CDR1 is MNHEY and CDR2 is SMNVEV (reference sequence). The CDR3 reads CASSLDSTGELFF. The CDR3 DNA follows: TGTGCCAGCAGTCTCGACAGCACCGGGGAGCTGTTTTTT.

The chain couples TRBV5-1 to TRBJ1-1, with unresolved D. The germline V and J ends were trimmed by 4 bases and 2 bases, with 12 bases remaining between them. This CDR3 spans 14 amino acids. Germline V gene lookup returns CDR1 SGHRS and CDR2 YFSETQ. The CDR3 bases are TGCGCCAGCAGCGTGGGCTGGAGTAACACTGAAGCTTTCTTT. As protein: CASSVGWSNTEAFF.

In nucleotides, the CDR3 is TGTGCCAGCAGTCGCGCGGCCCTTGTATCTTATGGCTACACCTTC. Translation gives CASSRAALVSYGYTF. The chain couples TRBV28 to TRBJ1-2; D unresolved. The CDR3 consists of 15 residues. Germline lookup yields CDR1 MDHEN and CDR2 SYDVKM. The ends were cut back, 5 bases at V and 5 bases at J, with 18 bases in the middle.

The chain couples TRBV19 to TRBJ1-6; no reliable D call. Trimming shortened V by 7 bases and J by 5 bases, and 12 bases separated the two germline ends. The CDR3 length is 14 residues. Per the germline V gene, CDR1 is LNHDA and CDR2 is SQIVND (reference sequence). The CDR3 DNA is TGTGCCAGTATCAACCCCGGTCATAATTCACCCCTCCACTTT. It translates to CASINPGHNSPLHF.

The gene calls are TRBV28 and TRBJ2-7; maybe TRBD2 (5 bases). This CDR3 has 14 amino acids. Trimming shortened V by 5 bases and J by 4 bases, and 15 bases separated the two germline ends. CDR1 is MDHEN, CDR2 SYDVKM, per germline. The CDR3 nucleotides read TGTGCCAGCAGTCCCATGCTTCGGAGGTACGAGCAGTACTTC. Its protein is CASSPMLRRYEQYF.

The J gene is TRBJ1-2, the V gene TRBV10-2; TRBD1 matches at 9 bases. This CDR3 has 17 amino acids. The V gene's germline CDR1 is WSHSY and CDR2 SAAADI. J gave up 4 bases and V 1 base, and 10 bases lay outside the gene matches. Here the CDR3 reads CASSELRGTGRLYGYTF. The CDR3 DNA follows: TGCGCCAGCAGTGAGTTGCGGGGGACAGGGAGACTCTATGGCTACACCTTC.